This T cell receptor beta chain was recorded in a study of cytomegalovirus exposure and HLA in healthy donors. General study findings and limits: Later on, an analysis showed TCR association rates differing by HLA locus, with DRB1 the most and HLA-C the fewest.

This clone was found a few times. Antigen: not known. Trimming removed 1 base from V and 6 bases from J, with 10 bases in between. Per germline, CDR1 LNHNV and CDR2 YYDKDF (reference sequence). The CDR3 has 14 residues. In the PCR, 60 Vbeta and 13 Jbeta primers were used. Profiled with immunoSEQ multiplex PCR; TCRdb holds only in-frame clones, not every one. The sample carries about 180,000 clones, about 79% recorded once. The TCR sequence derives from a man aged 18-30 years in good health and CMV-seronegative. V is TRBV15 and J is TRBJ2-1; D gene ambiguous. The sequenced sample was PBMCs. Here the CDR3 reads CATSRVGGINEQFF. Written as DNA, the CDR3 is TGTGCCACCAGCAGAGTCGGCGGAATCAATGAGCAGTTCTTC.